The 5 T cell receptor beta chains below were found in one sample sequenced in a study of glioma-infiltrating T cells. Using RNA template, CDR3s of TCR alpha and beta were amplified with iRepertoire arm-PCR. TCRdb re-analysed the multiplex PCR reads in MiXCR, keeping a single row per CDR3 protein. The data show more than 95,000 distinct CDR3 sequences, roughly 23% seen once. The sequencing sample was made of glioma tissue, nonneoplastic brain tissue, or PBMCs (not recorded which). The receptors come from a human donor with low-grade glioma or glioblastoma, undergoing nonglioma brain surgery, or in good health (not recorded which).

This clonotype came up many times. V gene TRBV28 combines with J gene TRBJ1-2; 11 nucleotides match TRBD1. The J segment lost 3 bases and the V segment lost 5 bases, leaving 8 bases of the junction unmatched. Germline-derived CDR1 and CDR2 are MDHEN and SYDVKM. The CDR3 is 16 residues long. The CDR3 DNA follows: TGTGCCAGCAGTGCGAGGGGACAGGGGGGAGACTATGGCTACACCTTC. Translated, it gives CASSARGQGGDYGYTF.

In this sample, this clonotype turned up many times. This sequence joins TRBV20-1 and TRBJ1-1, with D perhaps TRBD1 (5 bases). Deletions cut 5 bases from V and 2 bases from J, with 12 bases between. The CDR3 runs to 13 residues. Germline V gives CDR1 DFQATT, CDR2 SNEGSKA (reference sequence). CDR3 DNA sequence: TGCAGTGCTGGTAGACAGCCTAACACTGAAGCTTTCTTT. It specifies CSAGRQPNTEAFF.

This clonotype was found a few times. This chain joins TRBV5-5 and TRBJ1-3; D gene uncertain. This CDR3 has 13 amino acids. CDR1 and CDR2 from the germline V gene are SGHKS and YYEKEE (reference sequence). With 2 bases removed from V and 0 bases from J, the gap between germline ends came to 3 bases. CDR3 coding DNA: TGTGCCAGCAGCTTAATCTCTGGAAACACCATATATTTT. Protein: CASSLISGNTIYF.

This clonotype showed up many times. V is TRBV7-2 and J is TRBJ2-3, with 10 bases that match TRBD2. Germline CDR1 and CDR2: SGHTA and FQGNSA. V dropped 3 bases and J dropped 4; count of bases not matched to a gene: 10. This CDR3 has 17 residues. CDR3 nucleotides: TGTGCCAGCAGCTTTCTACCAGCGGGAGGGAGGGCAGATACGCAGTATTTT. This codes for CASSFLPAGGRADTQYF.

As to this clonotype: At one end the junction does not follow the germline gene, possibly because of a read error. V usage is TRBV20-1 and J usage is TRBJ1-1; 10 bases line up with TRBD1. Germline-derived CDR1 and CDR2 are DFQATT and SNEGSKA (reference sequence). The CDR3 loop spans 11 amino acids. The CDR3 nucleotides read TGCAGTGAGTCCGGGACAGGGGAAGCTTTATTT. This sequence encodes CSESGTGEALF.